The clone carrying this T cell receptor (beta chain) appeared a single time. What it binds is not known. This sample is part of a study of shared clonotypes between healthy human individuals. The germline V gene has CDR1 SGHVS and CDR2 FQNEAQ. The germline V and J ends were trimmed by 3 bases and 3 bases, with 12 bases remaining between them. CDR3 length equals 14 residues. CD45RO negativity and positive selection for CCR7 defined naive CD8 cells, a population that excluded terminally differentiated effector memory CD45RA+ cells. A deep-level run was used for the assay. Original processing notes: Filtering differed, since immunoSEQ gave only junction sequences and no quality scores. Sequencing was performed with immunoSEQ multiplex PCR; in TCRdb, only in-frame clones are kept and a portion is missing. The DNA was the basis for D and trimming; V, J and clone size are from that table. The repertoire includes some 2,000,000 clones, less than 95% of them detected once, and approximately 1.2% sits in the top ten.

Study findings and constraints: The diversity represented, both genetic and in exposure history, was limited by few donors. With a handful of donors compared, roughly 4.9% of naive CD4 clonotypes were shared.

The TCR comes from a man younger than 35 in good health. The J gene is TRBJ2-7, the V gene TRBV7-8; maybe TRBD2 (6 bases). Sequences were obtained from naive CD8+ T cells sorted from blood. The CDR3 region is CASSFGGGDYEQYF. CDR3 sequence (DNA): TGTGCCAGCAGCTTTGGGGGAGGAGACTACGAGCAGTACTTC.